This T cell receptor beta chain appears in the sequencing data of a study of beta chain features in type 1 diabetes. About the research overall: Researchers looked at some 110 million sorted cells across all samples. Study-level findings and limits: Among patients with Type 1 diabetes, TCRB CDR3s were moderately but significantly shorter in every one of the four CD4+ subsets.

The whole isolated RNA underwent reverse transcription, so sequencing captured expressed TCRB transcripts. Roughly 3.4 million reads were obtained on average from naive, central memory and regulatory T cell samples. Sequencing was performed with immunoSEQ multiplex PCR; in TCRdb, only in-frame clones are kept and a portion is missing. The table includes about 330,000 clones, roughly 11% detected once. A remark on this clone: Its antigen is undetermined.

The CDR3 covers 12 residues. Germline V CDR1 and CDR2: SGDLS, YYNGEE. Trimming took 3 bases from V and 2 from J, leaving 5 bases between them. The clonotype was recovered from a woman in her twenties or thirties in good health. The sequenced sample consisted of naive CD4+ T cells from blood. V is TRBV9 and J is TRBJ1-2; the D is unclear. CDR3 protein: CASSAQNYGYTF. DNA for the CDR3: TGTGCCAGCAGCGCTCAGAACTATGGCTACACCTTC. Together with reference TRBV9 and TRBJ1-2, the CDR3 gives the full variable domain: DSGVTQTPKHLITATGQRVTLRCSPRSGDLSVYWYQQSLDQGLQFLIQYYNGEERAKGNILERFSAQQFPDLHSELNLSSLELGDSALYFCASSAQNYGYTFGSGTRLTVV.